This T cell receptor (beta chain) was recorded in a study of shared clonotypes between healthy human individuals. Study-wide background: Sampling drew on donors who were a couple of women and three men aged 18 to 49.

This clone was seen just once. The protocol was immunoSEQ multiplex PCR, while the TCRdb copy is restricted to in-frame clones and leaves out a portion. The sample holds roughly 500,000 clones; 70% to 80% are singletons and the top ten take 10% to 15%. Looked up from germline, CDR1 is MDHEN and CDR2 is SYDVKM. This CDR3 comprises 16 residues. The V and J ends lost 4 bases and 6 bases, in that order; junction bases with no gene match: 11. The chain has TRBV28 and TRBJ2-3; TRBD1 matches 9 bases. This receptor was taken from a woman in her thirties or forties in good health. Some clones in this sample may be carry-over from other donors' samples. The sample comprised PBMCs. In nucleotides, the CDR3 is TGTGCCAGCAGTTGGGACAGGGCCCACATCGGGGATACGCAGTATTTT. The encoded protein is CASSWDRAHIGDTQYF. Full variable domain (outside the CDR3, taken from reference TRBV28 and TRBJ2-3): DVKVTQSSRYLVKRTGEKVFLECVQDMDHENMFWYRQDPGLGLRLIYFSYDVKMKEKGDIPEGYSVSREKKERFSLILESASTNQTSMYLCASSWDRAHIGDTQYFGPGTRLTVL.